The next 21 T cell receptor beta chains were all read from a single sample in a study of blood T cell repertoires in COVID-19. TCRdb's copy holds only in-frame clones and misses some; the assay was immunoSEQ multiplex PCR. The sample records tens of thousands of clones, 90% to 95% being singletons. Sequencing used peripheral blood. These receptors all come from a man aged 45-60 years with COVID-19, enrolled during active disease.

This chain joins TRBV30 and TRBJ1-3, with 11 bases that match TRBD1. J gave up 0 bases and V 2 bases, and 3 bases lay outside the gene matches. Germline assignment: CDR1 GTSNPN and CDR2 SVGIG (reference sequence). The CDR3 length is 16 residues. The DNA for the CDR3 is TGTGCCTGGAGTTTAGGGACAGGGGGCTCTGGAAACACCATATATTTT. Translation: CAWSLGTGGSGNTIYF. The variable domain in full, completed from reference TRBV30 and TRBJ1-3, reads SQTIHQWPATLVQPVGSPLSLECTVEGTSNPNLYWYRQAAGRGLQLLFYSVGIGQISSEVPQNLSASRPQDRQFILSSKKLLLSDSGFYLCAWSLGTGGSGNTIYFGEGSWLTVV.

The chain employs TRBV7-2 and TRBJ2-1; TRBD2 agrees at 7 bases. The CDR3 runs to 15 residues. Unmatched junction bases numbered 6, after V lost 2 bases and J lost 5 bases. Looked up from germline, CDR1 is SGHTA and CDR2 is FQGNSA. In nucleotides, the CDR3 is TGTGCCAGCAGCTTACAACTACGGGGGGACAATGAGCAGTTCTTC. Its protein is CASSLQLRGDNEQFF. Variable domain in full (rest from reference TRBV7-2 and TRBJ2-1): GAGVSQSPSNKVTEKGKDVELRCDPISGHTALYWYRQSLGQGLEFLIYFQGNSAPDKSGLPSDRFSAERTGGSVSTLTIQRTQQEDSAVYLCASSLQLRGDNEQFFGPGTRLTVL.

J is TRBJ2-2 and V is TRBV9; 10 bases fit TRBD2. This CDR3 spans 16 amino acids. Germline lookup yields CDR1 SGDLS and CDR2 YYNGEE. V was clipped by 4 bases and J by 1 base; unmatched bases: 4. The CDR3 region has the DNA TGTGCCAGCAGCCCCCGGACTAGCGGGAACACCGGGGAGCTGTTTTTT. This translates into CASSPRTSGNTGELFF.

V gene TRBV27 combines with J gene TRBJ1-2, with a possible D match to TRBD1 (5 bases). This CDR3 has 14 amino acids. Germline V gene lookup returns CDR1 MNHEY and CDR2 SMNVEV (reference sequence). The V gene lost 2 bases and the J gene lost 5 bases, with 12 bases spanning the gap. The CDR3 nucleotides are TGTGCCAGCAGTTTAGGGGGGTACCCTTATGGCTACACCTTC. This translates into CASSLGGYPYGYTF.

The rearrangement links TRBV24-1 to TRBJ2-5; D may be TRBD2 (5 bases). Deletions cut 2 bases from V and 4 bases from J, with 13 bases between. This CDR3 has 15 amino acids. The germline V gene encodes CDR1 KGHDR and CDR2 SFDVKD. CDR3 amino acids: CATSDYAREPETQYF. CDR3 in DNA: TGTGCCACCAGTGATTATGCGAGGGAGCCAGAGACCCAGTACTTC.

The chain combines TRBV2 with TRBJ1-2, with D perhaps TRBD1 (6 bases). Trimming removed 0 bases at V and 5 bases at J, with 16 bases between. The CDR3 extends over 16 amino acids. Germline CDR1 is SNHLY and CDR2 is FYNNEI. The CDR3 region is CASSEAGPGVNYGYTF. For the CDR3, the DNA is TGTGCCAGCAGTGAAGCAGGGCCAGGGGTGAATTATGGCTACACCTTC.

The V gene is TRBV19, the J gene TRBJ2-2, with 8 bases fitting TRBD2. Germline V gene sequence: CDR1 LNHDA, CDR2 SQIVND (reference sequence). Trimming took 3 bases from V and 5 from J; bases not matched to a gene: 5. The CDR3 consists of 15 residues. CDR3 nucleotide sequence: TGTGCCAGTAGTATGCGGCTAGCGGGTACCGGGGAGCTGTTTTTT. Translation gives CASSMRLAGTGELFF.

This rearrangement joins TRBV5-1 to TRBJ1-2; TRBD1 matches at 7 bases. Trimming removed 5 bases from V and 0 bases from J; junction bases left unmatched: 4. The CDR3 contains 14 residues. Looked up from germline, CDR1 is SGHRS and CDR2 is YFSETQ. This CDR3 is CASSWDRANYGYTF. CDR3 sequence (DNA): TGCGCCAGCAGTTGGGACAGAGCTAACTATGGCTACACCTTC.

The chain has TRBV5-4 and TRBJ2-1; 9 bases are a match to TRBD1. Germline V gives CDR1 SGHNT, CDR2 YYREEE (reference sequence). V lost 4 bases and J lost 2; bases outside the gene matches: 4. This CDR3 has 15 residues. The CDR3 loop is CASSRDRATYNEQFF. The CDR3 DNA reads TGTGCCAGCAGCCGGGACAGGGCAACCTACAATGAGCAGTTCTTC.

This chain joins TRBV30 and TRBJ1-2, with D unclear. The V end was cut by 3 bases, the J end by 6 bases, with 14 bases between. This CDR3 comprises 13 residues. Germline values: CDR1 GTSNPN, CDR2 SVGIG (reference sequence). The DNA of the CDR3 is TGTGCCTGGAGCCATAACATCGGGGATGGCTACACCTTC. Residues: CAWSHNIGDGYTF.

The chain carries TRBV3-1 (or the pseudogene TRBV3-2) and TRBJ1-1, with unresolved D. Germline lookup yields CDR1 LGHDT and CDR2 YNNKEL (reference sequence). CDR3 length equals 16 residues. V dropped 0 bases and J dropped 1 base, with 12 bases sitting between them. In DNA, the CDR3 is TGTGCCAGCAGCCAAGAGTTCCAGGTAAGGAACACTGAAGCTTTCTTT. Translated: CASSQEFQVRNTEAFF.

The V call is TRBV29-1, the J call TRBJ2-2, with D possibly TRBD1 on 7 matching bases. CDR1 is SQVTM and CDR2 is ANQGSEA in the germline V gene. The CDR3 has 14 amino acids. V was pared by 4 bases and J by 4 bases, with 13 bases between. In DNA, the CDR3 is TGCAGCGTTGGGCAGGGGGGACTCACCGGGGAGCTGTTTTTT. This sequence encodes CSVGQGGLTGELFF.

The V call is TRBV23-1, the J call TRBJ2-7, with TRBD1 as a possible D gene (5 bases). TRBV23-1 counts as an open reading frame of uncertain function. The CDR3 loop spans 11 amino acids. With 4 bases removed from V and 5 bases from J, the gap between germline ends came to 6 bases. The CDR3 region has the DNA TGCGCCAGCAGTCCAGGGAACGAGCAGTACTTC. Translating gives CASSPGNEQYF.

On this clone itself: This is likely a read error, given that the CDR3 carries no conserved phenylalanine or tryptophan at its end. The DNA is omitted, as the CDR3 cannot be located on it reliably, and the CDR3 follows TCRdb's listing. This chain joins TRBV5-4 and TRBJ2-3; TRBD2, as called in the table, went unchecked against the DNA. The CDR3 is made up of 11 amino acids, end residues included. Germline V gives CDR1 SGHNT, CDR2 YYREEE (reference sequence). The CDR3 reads CASSPGLAGPL.

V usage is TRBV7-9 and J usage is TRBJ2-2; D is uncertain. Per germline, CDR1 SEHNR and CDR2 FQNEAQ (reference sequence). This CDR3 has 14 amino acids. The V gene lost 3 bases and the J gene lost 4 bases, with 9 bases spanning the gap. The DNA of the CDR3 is TGTGCCAGCAGCTTTGTACAGCTCACCGGGGAGCTGTTTTTT. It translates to CASSFVQLTGELFF. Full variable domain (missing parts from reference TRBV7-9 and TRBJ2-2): DTGVSQNPRHKITKRGQNVTFRCDPISEHNRLYWYRQTLGQGPEFLTYFQNEAQLEKSRLLSDRFSAERPKGSFSTLEIQRTEQGDSAMYLCASSFVQLTGELFFGEGSRLTVL.

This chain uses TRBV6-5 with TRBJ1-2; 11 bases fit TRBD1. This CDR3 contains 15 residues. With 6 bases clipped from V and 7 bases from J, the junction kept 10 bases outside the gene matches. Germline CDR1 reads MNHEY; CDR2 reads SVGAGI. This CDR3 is CASSRGQGARLGYTF. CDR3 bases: TGTGCCAGCAGCCGTGGACAGGGGGCGCGTCTTGGCTACACCTTC.

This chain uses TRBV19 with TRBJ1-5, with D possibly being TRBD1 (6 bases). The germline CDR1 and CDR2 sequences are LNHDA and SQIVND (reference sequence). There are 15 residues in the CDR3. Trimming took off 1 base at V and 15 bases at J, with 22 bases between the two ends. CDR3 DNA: TGTGCCAGTAGTATAGGCAGGGGTGGGGGAGCTGGATGGCATTTT. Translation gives CASSIGRGGGAGWHF. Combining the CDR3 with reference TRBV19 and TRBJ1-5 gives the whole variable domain DGGITQSPKYLFRKEGQNVTLSCEQNLNHDAMYWYRQDPGQGLRLIYYSQIVNDFQKGDIAEGYSVSREKKESFPLTVTSAQKNPTAFYLCASSIGRGGGAGWHFGDGTRLSIL.

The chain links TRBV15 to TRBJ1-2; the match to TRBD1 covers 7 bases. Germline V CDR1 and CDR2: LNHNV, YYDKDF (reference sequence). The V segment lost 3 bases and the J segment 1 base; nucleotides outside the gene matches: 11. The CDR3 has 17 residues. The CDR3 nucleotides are TGTGCCACCAGCAGCCTCGCAAAGGGGGCCCTTAACTATGGCTACACCTTC. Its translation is CATSSLAKGALNYGYTF.

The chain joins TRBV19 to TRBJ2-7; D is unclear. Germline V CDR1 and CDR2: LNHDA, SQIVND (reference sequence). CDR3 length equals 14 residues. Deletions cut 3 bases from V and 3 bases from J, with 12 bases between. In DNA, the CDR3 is TGTGCCAGTAGTATTCTTGGCGGTGGCTACGAGCAGTACTTC. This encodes CASSILGGGYEQYF.

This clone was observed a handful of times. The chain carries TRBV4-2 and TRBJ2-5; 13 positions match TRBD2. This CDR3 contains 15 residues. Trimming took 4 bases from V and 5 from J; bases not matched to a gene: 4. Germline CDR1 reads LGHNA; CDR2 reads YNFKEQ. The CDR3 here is CASSPLLAGGETQYF. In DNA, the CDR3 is TGTGCCAGCAGCCCCCTACTAGCGGGAGGGGAGACCCAGTACTTC.

CDR3 nucleotide sequence: TGTGCCAGCAGTTACAACAGGTTTGAGAATTCACCCCTCCACTTT. Translated, it gives CASSYNRFENSPLHF. The chain is built from TRBV6-5 and TRBJ1-6; tentatively, D is TRBD1 (5 bases). The V gene's germline CDR1 is MNHEY and CDR2 SVGAGI. CDR3 size: 15 residues. V lost 2 bases, J lost 7 bases, and 12 bases lay in between.